This T cell receptor beta chain was recovered during a study of shared clonotypes between healthy human individuals. The protocol was immunoSEQ multiplex PCR, while the TCRdb copy is restricted to in-frame clones and leaves out a portion. The table shows more than 1 million clones, with around 78% occurring only once. This CDR3 contains 14 residues. CDR1 and CDR2 (germline): SGHAT, FQDESV (reference sequence). With 4 bases removed from V and 4 bases from J, the gap between germline ends came to 10 bases. The V and J genes are TRBV11-1 and TRBJ2-2, with D possibly matching TRBD1 (5 bases). This TCR was recovered from a man between 18 and 35 years old in good health. Some clones in this sample may be carry-over from other donors' samples. Source material: memory CD4+ T cells from PBMCs. Subset given: CD45RA-negative fraction. The chain's CDR3 is CASSYRQTTGELFF. CDR3 bases: TGTGCCAGCAGCTACAGGCAGACCACCGGGGAGCTGTTTTTT.